A single sample is the source of the 13 T cell receptor beta chains below, sequenced in a study of cytomegalovirus exposure and HLA in healthy donors. PCR was performed using 60 Vbeta and 13 Jbeta primers. Some clones are missing from TCRdb's copy, which holds only in-frame ones; the method was immunoSEQ multiplex PCR. The sample holds around 170,000 clones, approximately 81% seen once. Sample: PBMCs. These TCRs come from a man between 50 and 59 years old in good health and CMV-seronegative.

J is TRBJ2-2 and V is TRBV5-1, with a tentative D call TRBD2 (6 bases). The CDR3 length is 16 residues. Trimming pared 4 bases from V and 2 bases from J, leaving 15 bases between. Looked up from germline, CDR1 is SGHRS and CDR2 is YFSETQ. CDR3 loop: CASSLNGGSNTGELFF. CDR3 nucleotides: TGCGCCAGCAGCCTCAATGGGGGGTCCAACACCGGGGAGCTGTTTTTT.

This clone has just a few counts. The rearrangement uses TRBV27 and TRBJ2-7; TRBD1 might be the D (6 bases). CDR1 is MNHEY and CDR2 is SMNVEV in the germline V gene (reference sequence). The CDR3 spans 15 residues. V dropped 5 bases and J dropped 3 bases, with 17 bases sitting between them. CDR3 DNA sequence: TGTGCCAGCAGTCCCACCCTGACAGGAGGCTACGAGCAGTACTTC. It yields the protein CASSPTLTGGYEQYF.

This clone showed up just once. The CDR3 DNA reads as TGCGCCAGCAGCCAAGAACTACCTAGCACAGATACGCAGTATTTT. Its protein is CASSQELPSTDTQYF. The rearrangement uses TRBV5-1 and TRBJ2-3; no clear D. Looked up from germline, CDR1 is SGHRS and CDR2 is YFSETQ. Trimming stripped 4 bases from V and 0 bases from J, with 12 bases between. This CDR3 comprises 15 residues.

J is TRBJ2-1 and V is TRBV6-4, with TRBD1 identical over 11 bases. The germline CDR1 and CDR2 sequences are MRHNA and SNTAGT. Germline trimming cut 3 bases from V and 2 bases from J; bases unmatched to any gene: 0. CDR3 length equals 15 residues. DNA of the CDR3: TGTGCCAGCAGTGAGGGACAGGGGGCCTACAATGAGCAGTTCTTC. It yields the protein CASSEGQGAYNEQFF.

This sequence joins TRBV27 and TRBJ2-1; 9 bases align to TRBD1. Germline trimming cut 6 bases from V and 8 bases from J; bases unmatched to any gene: 11. The germline V gene encodes CDR1 MNHEY and CDR2 SMNVEV (reference sequence). This CDR3 spans 15 amino acids. CDR3 sequence: CASRRPGQGFDEQFF. CDR3 DNA: TGTGCCAGCAGGAGACCGGGACAGGGTTTCGATGAGCAGTTCTTC.

The chain uses TRBV6-5 and TRBJ2-7; 8 nucleotides align to TRBD1. Germline CDR1 is MNHEY and CDR2 is SVGAGI. Losses at the gene ends were 0 bases for V and 4 bases for J; bases not matched to a gene: 5. The CDR3 length is 15 residues. The CDR3 DNA reads as TGTGCCAGCAGTTACTCCTTGGACAGGGCATACGAGCAGTACTTC. Its protein is CASSYSLDRAYEQYF.

The chain links TRBV9 to TRBJ1-5; D remains unclear. CDR3 size: 14 residues. The germline gives CDR1 SGDLS, CDR2 YYNGEE. V was pared by 3 bases and J by 5 bases, with 12 bases between. CDR3 sequence (DNA): TGTGCCAGCAGCGAGGGAGATACGGATCAGCCCCAGCATTTT. Translating it yields CASSEGDTDQPQHF.

The V call is TRBV29-1, the J call TRBJ1-2; 7 bases fit TRBD1. The CDR3 sequence is 13 residues long. The V and J ends lost 5 bases and 6 bases, in that order; junction bases with no gene match: 9. CDR1 SQVTM and CDR2 ANQGSEA come from the germline V gene. The CDR3: CSVSWTGSHGYTF. The CDR3 DNA is TGCAGCGTTTCCTGGACAGGCTCCCATGGCTACACCTTC. Using reference TRBV29-1 and TRBJ1-2 for the parts outside the CDR3, the full variable domain is SAVISQKPSRDICQRGTSLTIQCQVDSQVTMMFWYRQQPGQSLTLIATANQGSEATYESGFVIDKFPISRPNLTFSTLTVSNMSPEDSSIYLCSVSWTGSHGYTFGSGTRLTVV.

A single count supports this clone. This sequence joins TRBV7-9 and TRBJ1-5; tentative D call: TRBD1 (6 bases). The CDR3 is made up of 15 amino acids. Germline assignment: CDR1 SEHNR and CDR2 FQNEAQ (reference sequence). V was clipped by 8 bases and J by 1 base, with 15 bases between them. CDR3 amino acids: CASPKTGQSNQPQHF. The CDR3 DNA reads TGTGCCAGCCCTAAGACAGGACAAAGCAATCAGCCCCAGCATTTT.

The V and J genes are TRBV10-1 and TRBJ2-1; D is unresolved. Deletions cut 4 bases from V and 6 bases from J, with 7 bases between. The CDR3 runs 12 residues. Germline V gene sequence: CDR1 WNHNN, CDR2 SYGVQD (reference sequence). The CDR3 coding sequence is TGCGCCAGCAGTGGGGCTTCCAATGAGCAGTTCTTC. Residues: CASSGASNEQFF.

A single count supports this clone. V gene TRBV6-5 combines with J gene TRBJ1-1, with D unclear. CDR1 is MNHEY, CDR2 SVGAGI, per germline. Trimming took 7 bases from V and 7 from J, leaving 16 bases between them. The CDR3 sequence is 13 residues long. CDR3 in DNA: TGTGCCAGCACCGAAAATCCCTCCTATGAAGCTTTCTTT. Encoded protein: CASTENPSYEAFF.

The V and J genes are TRBV10-3 and TRBJ1-1; D is perhaps TRBD1 (6 bases). Germline V gene lookup returns CDR1 ENHRY and CDR2 SYGVKD. This CDR3 is built from 12 residues. V was clipped by 8 bases and J by 0 bases, with 7 bases between them. The CDR3 loop is CAIGQLNTEAFF. The CDR3 DNA is TGTGCCATCGGACAGTTGAACACTGAAGCTTTCTTT.

V usage is TRBV6-5 and J usage is TRBJ2-7; TRBD2 matches 9 bases. Germline lookup yields CDR1 MNHEY and CDR2 SVGAGI. CDR3 length: 16 residues. V gave up 1 base and J gave up 1 base; unmatched junction bases: 5. This CDR3 reads CASSYLSGGTSYEQYF. The CDR3 DNA is TGTGCCAGCAGTTACTTGAGCGGGGGGACTTCCTACGAGCAGTACTTC.